This TCR beta chain was retrieved from a study of siplizumab effects on memory and regulatory T cells. The CDR3 has 17 residues. CDR1 is SGDLS and CDR2 is YYNGEE in the germline V gene. The trim removed 3 bases at V and 7 bases at J, leaving 12 bases unmatched. Some clones are missing from TCRdb's copy, which holds only in-frame ones; the method was immunoSEQ multiplex PCR. The profile shows roughly 93,000 clones, around 94% of them singletons. This clonotype originated in a human donor in good health. Sequencing was done on a sample of non-Treg CD4+ T cells sorted from blood. The chain is built from TRBV9 and TRBJ2-2; 10 bases map to TRBD2. In DNA form, the CDR3 reads TGTGCCAGCAGCGGATCCGGCCTAGCGGGAGTAGTCGGGGAGCTGTTTTTT. It encodes CASSGSGLAGVVGELFF.